This T cell receptor beta chain stems from a study of T cell responses to AZD1222 COVID-19 vaccine. Clones were read by immunoSEQ multiplex PCR, and TCRdb kept only the in-frame ones, dropping some. The profile shows tens of thousands of clones, more than 85% of them singletons. The germline CDR1 and CDR2 sequences are MDHEN and SYDVKM. The CDR3 totals 16 residues. Losses at the gene ends were 5 bases for V and 3 bases for J; bases not matched to a gene: 9. J is TRBJ2-7 and V is TRBV28; 11 bases are shared with TRBD2. The receptor was derived from an adult who received the AZD1222 COVID-19 vaccine. This material consisted of peripheral blood, taken 28 days after the second AZD1222 dose. The DNA for the CDR3 is TGTGCCAGCAGTCCCCCGGGACTAGCGGACTTCTACGAGCAGTACTTC. Protein product: CASSPPGLADFYEQYF.